This T cell receptor beta chain came from a study of T cell responses to AZD1222 COVID-19 vaccine. To note about this clone: Its specificity is unknown.

This CDR3 comprises 15 residues. The ends were cut back, 5 bases at V and 0 bases at J, with 11 bases in the middle. Germline lookup yields CDR1 MNHEY and CDR2 SVGAGI. Produced via immunoSEQ multiplex PCR; TCRdb's table is partial and in-frame only. The table records some 150,000 clones, approximately 95% of them present only once. Regarding the study as a whole: Donors in the cohort were predominantly white British and more often female, and clonal diversity was possibly underestimated. Sampling that yielded the repertoires occurred only after the peak T cell response. Only a handful of AZD1222 recipients tested seropositive at baseline. A rise in Spike-specific TCR breadth and depth followed two AZD1222 doses.

The sequence derives from an adult in good health. The chain recombines TRBV6-5 with TRBJ1-3; D is undetermined. This material consisted of peripheral blood, taken on day 0 of MenACWY control vaccination. The CDR3 nucleotides are TGTGCCAGCAGTATTGAACAGACCTCTGGAAACACCATATATTTT. Residues: CASSIEQTSGNTIYF.